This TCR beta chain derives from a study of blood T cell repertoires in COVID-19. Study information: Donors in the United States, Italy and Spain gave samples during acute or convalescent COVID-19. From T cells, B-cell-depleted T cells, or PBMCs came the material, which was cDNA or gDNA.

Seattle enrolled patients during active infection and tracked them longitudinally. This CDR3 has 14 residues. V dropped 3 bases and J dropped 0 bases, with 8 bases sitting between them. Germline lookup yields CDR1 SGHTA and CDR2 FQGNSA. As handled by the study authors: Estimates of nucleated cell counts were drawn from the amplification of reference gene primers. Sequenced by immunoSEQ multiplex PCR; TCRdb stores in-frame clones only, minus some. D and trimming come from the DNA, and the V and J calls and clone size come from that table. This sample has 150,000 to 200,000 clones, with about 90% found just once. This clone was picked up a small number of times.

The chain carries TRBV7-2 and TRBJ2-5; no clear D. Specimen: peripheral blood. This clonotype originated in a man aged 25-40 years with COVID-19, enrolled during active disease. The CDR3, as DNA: TGTGCCAGCAGCTTTACTCGCTACCAAGAGACCCAGTACTTC. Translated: CASSFTRYQETQYF.